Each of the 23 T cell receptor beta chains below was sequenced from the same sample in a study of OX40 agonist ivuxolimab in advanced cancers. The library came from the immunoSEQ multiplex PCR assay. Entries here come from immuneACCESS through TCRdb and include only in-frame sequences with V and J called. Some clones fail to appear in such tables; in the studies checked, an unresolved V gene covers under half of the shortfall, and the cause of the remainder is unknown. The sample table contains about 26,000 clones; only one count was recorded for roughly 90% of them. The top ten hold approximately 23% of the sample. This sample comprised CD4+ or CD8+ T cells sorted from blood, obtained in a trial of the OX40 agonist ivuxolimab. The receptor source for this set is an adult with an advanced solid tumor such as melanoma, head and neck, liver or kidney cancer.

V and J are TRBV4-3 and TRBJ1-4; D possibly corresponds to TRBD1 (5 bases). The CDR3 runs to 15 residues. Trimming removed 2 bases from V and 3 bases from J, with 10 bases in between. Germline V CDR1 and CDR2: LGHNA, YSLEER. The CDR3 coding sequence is TGCGCCAGCAGCCAAAGCGACAGCCCTAATGAAAAACTGTTTTTT. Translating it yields CASSQSDSPNEKLFF.

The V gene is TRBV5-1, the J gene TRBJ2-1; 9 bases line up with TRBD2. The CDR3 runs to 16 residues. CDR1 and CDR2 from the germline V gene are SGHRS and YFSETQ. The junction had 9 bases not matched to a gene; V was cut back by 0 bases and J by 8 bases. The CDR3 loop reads CASSLGLRGGAHEQFF. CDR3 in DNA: TGCGCCAGCAGCTTGGGTCTGCGGGGGGGCGCGCATGAGCAGTTCTTC.

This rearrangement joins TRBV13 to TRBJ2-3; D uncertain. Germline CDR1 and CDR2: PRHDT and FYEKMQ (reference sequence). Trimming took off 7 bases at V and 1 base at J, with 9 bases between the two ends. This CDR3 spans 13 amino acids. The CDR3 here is CASTTSGTDTQYF. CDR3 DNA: TGTGCCAGCACCACTTCCGGCACAGATACGCAGTATTTT.

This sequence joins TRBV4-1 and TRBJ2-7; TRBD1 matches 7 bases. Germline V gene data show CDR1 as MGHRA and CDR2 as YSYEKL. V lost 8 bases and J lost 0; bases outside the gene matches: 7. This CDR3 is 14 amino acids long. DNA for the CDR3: TGCGCCAGCGGACAGGACAGCAGCTCCTACGAGCAGTACTTC. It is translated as CASGQDSSSYEQYF.

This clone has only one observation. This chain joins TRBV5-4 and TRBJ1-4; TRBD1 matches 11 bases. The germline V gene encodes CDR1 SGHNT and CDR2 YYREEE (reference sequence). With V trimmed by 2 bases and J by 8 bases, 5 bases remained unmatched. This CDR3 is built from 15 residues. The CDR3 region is CASSLPGQGDEKLFF. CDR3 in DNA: TGTGCCAGCAGCTTACCGGGACAGGGGGACGAAAAACTGTTTTTT.

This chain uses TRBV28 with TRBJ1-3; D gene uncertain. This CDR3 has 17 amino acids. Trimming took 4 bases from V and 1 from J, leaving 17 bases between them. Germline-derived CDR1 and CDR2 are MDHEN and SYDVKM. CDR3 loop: CASSYGPRGGSGNTIYF. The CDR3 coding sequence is TGTGCCAGCAGTTATGGCCCTCGGGGAGGATCTGGAAACACCATATATTTT.

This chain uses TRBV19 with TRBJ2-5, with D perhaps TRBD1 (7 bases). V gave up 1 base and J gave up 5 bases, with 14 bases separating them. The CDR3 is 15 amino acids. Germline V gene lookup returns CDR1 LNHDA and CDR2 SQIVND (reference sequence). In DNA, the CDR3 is TGTGCCAGTAGTATAGGAGCAGGGGGAGGCGAGACCCAGTACTTC. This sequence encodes CASSIGAGGGETQYF.

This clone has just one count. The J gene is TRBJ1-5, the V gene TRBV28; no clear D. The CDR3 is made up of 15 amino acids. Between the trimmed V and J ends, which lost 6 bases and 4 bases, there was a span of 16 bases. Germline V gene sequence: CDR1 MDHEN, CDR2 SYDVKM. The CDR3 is CASRLGPKRNQPQHF. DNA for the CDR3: TGTGCCAGCAGACTCGGACCGAAGCGGAATCAGCCCCAGCATTTT.

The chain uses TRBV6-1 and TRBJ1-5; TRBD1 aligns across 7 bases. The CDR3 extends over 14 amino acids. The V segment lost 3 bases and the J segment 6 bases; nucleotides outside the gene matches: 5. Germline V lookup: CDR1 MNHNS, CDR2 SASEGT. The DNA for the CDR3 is TGTGCCAGCAGTGAGGGACAGTTGGGTCAGCCCCAGCATTTT. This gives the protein CASSEGQLGQPQHF.

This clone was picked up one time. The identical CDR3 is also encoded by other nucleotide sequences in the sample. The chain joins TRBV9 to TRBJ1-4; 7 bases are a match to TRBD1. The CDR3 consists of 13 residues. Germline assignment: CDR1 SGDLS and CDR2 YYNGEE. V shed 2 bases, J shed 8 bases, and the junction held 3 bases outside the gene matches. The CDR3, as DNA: TGTGCCAGCAGCGTGTCAGGGGGGGAAAAACTGTTTTTT. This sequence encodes CASSVSGGEKLFF.

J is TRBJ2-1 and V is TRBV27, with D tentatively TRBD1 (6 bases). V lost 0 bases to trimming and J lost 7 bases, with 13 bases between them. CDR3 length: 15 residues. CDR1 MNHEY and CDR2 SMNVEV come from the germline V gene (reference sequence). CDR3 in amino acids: CASSLSGQGGNEQFF. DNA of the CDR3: TGTGCCAGCAGTTTATCGGGACAAGGAGGAAATGAGCAGTTCTTC.

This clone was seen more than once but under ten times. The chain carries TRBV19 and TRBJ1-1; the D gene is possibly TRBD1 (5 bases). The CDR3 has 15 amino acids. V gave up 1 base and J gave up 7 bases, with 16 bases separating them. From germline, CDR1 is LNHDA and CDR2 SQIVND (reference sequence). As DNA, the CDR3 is TGTGCCAGTAGTATAGCTCCCCTAAGGGGAAATGAAGCTTTCTTT. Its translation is CASSIAPLRGNEAFF.

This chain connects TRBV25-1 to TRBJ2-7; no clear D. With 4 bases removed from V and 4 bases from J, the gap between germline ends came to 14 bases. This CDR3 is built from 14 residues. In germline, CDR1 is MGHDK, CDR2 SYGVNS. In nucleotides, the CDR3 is TGTGCCAGCAGTGGGTCAAAACCTGCATACGAGCAGTACTTC. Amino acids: CASSGSKPAYEQYF.

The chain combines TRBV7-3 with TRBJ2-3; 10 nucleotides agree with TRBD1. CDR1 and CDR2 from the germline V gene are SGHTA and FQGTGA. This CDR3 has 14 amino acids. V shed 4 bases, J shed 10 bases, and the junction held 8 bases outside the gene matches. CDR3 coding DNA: TGTGCCAGCAGCTCCGGGACAGGGGTCCGGCCGCAGTATTTT. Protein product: CASSSGTGVRPQYF.

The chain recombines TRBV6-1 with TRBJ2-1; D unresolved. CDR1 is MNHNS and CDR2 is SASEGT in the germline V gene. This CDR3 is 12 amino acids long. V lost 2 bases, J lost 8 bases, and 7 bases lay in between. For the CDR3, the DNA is TGTGCCAGCAGTGAAATGGGTGATGAGCAGTTCTTC. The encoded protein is CASSEMGDEQFF.

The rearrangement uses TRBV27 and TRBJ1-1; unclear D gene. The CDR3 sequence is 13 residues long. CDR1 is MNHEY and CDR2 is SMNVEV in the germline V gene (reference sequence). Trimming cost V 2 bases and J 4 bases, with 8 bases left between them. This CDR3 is CASSLVGGTEAFF. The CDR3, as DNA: TGTGCCAGCAGTTTAGTGGGTGGCACTGAAGCTTTCTTT.

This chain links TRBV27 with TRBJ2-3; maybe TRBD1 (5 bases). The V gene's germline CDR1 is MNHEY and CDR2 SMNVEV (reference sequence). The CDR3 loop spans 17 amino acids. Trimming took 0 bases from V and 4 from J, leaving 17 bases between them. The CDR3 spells CASSLSPARAEADTQYF. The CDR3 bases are TGTGCCAGCAGTTTATCGCCGGCCAGGGCCGAAGCAGATACGCAGTATTTT.

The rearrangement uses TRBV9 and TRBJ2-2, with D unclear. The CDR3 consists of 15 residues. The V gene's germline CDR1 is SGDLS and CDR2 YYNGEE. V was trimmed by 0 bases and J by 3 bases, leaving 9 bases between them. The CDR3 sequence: CASSVDLQYTGELFF. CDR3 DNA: TGTGCCAGCAGCGTAGATCTACAGTACACCGGGGAGCTGTTTTTT.

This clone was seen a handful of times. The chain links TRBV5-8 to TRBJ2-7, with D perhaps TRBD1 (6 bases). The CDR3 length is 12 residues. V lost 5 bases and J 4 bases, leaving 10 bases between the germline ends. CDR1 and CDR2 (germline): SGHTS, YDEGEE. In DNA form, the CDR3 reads TGTGCCAGCAGACCGGGACATTACGAGCAGTACTTC. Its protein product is CASRPGHYEQYF.

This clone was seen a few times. The CDR3 sequence: CASSMEAGRYEQYF. Written as DNA, the CDR3 is TGTGCCAGTAGTATGGAGGCAGGTCGGTACGAGCAGTACTTC. The genes are TRBV19 and TRBJ2-7; tentatively, D is TRBD2 (5 bases). The germline CDR1 and CDR2 sequences are LNHDA and SQIVND (reference sequence). Trimming took off 3 bases at V and 4 bases at J, with 13 bases between the two ends. The CDR3 spans 14 residues.

Written as DNA, the CDR3 is TGTGCCAGCAGCCAGACCTACAATGAGCAGTTCTTC. Translated: CASSQTYNEQFF. The rearrangement joins TRBV9 to TRBJ2-1; D is unresolved. The CDR3 extends over 12 amino acids. V was shortened by 4 bases and J by 2 bases, with 4 bases between the two germline ends. Germline V gene lookup returns CDR1 SGDLS and CDR2 YYNGEE.

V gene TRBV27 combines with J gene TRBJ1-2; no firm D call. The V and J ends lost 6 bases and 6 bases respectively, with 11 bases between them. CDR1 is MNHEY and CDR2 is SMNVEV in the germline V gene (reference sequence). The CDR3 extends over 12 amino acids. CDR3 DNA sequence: TGTGCCAGCAGGGATGAGAGGGATGGCTACACCTTC. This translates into CASRDERDGYTF.

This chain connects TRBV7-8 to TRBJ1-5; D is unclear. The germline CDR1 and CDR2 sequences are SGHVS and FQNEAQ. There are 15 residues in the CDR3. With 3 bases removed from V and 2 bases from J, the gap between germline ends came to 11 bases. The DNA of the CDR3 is TGTGCCAGCAGCTTTCTTCGGGTAGGCAATCAGCCCCAGCATTTT. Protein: CASSFLRVGNQPQHF.